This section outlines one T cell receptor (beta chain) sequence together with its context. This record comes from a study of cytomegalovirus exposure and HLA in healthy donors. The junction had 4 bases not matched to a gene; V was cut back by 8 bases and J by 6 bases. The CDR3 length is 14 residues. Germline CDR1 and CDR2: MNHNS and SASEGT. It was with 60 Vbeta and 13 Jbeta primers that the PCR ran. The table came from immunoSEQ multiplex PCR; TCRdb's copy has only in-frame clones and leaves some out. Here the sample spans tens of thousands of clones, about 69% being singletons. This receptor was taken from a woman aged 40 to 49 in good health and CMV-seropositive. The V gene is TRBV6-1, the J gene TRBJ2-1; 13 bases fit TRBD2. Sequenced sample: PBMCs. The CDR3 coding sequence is TGTGCCAGCCTGGGACTAGCGGGACGCAATGAGCAGTTCTTC. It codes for CASLGLAGRNEQFF.